A few counts support the clone carrying this TCR beta chain. Its cognate antigen is unknown. The data were obtained in a study of cytomegalovirus exposure and HLA in healthy donors. CDR1 and CDR2 (germline): SGHTA, FQGNSA. The germline V and J ends were trimmed by 3 bases and 10 bases, with 10 bases remaining between them. This CDR3 is built from 12 residues. Study-level results: Under in vitro conditions, three CMV-associated chains were confirmed as specific for CMV antigens.

PCR involved 60 Vbeta and 13 Jbeta primers. Libraries were prepared by immunoSEQ multiplex PCR; TCRdb keeps only in-frame clonotypes and omits some of them. The profile shows some 220,000 clones, around 83% of them singletons. V is TRBV7-2 and J is TRBJ2-1; D might be TRBD2 (5 bases). The source of this sequence is a girl aged 2 to 10 in good health and CMV-seronegative. Source material: PBMCs. The CDR3 sequence: CASSFSAAEQFF. In nucleotides, the CDR3 is TGTGCCAGCAGCTTTTCAGCGGCGGAGCAGTTCTTC. The full variable domain, with the rest looked up from reference TRBV7-2 and TRBJ2-1, is GAGVSQSPSNKVTEKGKDVELRCDPISGHTALYWYRQSLGQGLEFLIYFQGNSAPDKSGLPSDRFSAERTGGSVSTLTIQRTQQEDSAVYLCASSFSAAEQFFGPGTRLTVL.